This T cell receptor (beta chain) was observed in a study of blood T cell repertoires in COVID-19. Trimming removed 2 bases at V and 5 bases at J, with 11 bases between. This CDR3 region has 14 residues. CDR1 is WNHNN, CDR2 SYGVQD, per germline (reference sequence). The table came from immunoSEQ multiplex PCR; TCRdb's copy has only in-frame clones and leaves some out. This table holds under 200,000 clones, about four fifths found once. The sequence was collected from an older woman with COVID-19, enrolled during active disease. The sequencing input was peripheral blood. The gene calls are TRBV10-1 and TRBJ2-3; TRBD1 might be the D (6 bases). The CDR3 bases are TGCGCCAGCAGTGAGACAGGGCAGGTAGATACGCAGTATTTT. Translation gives CASSETGQVDTQYF.